Below are 25 T cell receptor beta chains sequenced from a single sample in a study of identical twins. TCRdb reprocessed the 5' RACE reads with MiXCR, giving one entry per CDR3 protein. This table holds about 900,000 distinct CDR3 sequences, roughly an eighth found once. The sample was also reused in another study, on yellow fever vaccine responses in identical twins.

The sequencing sample was made of PBMCs. Receptors originate from a woman under 30 in good health.

Comment on this clonotype: A read error may account for a junction end that differs from germline. This chain uses TRBV7-2 with TRBJ2-4; TRBD2 matches 9 bases. CDR1 is SGHTA and CDR2 is FQGNSA in the germline V gene. The CDR3 runs 12 residues. The CDR3 reads CAIRKSGGGGVF. The CDR3 nucleotides read TGTGCCATCAGAAAATCTGGCGGGGGGGGGGTATTC.

The table lists this clonotype with a few counts. This chain joins TRBV20-1 and TRBJ1-2; D unresolved. CDR1 DFQATT and CDR2 SNEGSKA come from the germline V gene (reference sequence). CDR3 length: 13 amino acids. The V end was cut by 0 bases, the J end by 8 bases, with 13 bases between. The CDR3 sequence: CSARDLGSEGYTF. In DNA, the CDR3 is TGCAGTGCTAGAGATCTAGGGTCGGAGGGCTACACCTTC.

This clonotype was picked up a small number of times. The V and J genes are TRBV5-5 and TRBJ2-3; the match to TRBD1 covers 7 bases. CDR3 size: 13 residues. Germline lookup yields CDR1 SGHKS and CDR2 YYEKEE (reference sequence). The J segment lost 2 bases and the V segment lost 7 bases, leaving 4 bases of the junction unmatched. CDR3 coding DNA: TGTGCCAGCCGACAGGGTTTCACAGATACGCAGTATTTT. It yields the protein CASRQGFTDTQYF.

V usage is TRBV12-3 or TRBV12-4 and J usage is TRBJ2-5; D not certain. This CDR3 contains 15 residues. Trimming pared 7 bases from V and 3 bases from J, leaving 18 bases between. CDR3 nucleotides: TGTGCCAGCACCCCAATCGTAGGGCTAAAAGAGACCCAGTACTTC. It specifies CASTPIVGLKETQYF.

In this sample, this clonotype turned up many times. This chain joins TRBV12-3 or TRBV12-4 and TRBJ1-1; D call uncertain. V shed 2 bases and J shed 3 bases, with 16 bases lying between them. The CDR3 has 16 residues. CDR3 loop: CASSLSWSSRDTEAFF. DNA of the CDR3: TGTGCCAGCAGTTTAAGTTGGTCGTCGAGGGACACTGAAGCTTTCTTT.

The CDR3 bases are TGTGCCAGCAGCTGGACTAGCGAAACGGGCAATGAGCAGTTCTTC. This sequence encodes CASSWTSETGNEQFF. V and J are TRBV13 and TRBJ2-1; 9 bases are a match to TRBD2. The CDR3 covers 15 residues. Germline V gene lookup returns CDR1 PRHDT and CDR2 FYEKMQ (reference sequence). The junction had 7 bases not matched to a gene; V was cut back by 4 bases and J by 6 bases.

This clonotype appeared a few times. The chain combines TRBV2 with TRBJ2-2; TRBD1 agrees at 7 bases. V lost 4 bases to trimming and J lost 8 bases; unmatched junction nucleotides: 10. This CDR3 contains 15 residues. CDR1 is SNHLY, CDR2 FYNNEI, per germline. The chain's CDR3 is CASSARDSITGELFF. DNA of the CDR3: TGTGCCAGCAGTGCTCGGGACAGTATCACGGGGGAGCTGTTTTTT.

V gene TRBV6-5 combines with J gene TRBJ2-1; 10 nucleotides align to TRBD2. Looked up from germline, CDR1 is MNHEY and CDR2 is SVGAGI. This CDR3 is built from 15 residues. With 4 bases clipped from V and 4 bases from J, the junction kept 4 bases outside the gene matches. The CDR3 coding sequence is TGTGCCAGCAGTTTTGTAGCGGGAGGTTACAATGAGCAGTTCTTC. Its protein product is CASSFVAGGYNEQFF.

The chain combines TRBV6-5 with TRBJ2-7; a weak D match, TRBD1 (6 bases). The ends were cut back, 7 bases at V and 7 bases at J, with 11 bases in the middle. Germline V gives CDR1 MNHEY, CDR2 SVGAGI. The CDR3 contains 11 residues. CDR3: CASIGGKEQYF. CDR3 sequence (DNA): TGTGCCAGCATAGGGGGTAAAGAGCAGTACTTC.

This clonotype was seen a few times. The V call is TRBV5-1, the J call TRBJ2-5, with D perhaps assigned TRBD1 or TRBD2 (5 bases each). Germline assignment: CDR1 SGHRS and CDR2 YFSETQ. Trimming shortened V by 4 bases and J by 2 bases, and 12 bases separated the two germline ends. The CDR3 totals 14 residues. The CDR3 bases are TGCGCCAGCAGCACGGGACGGGGACAAGAGACCCAGTACTTC. It codes for CASSTGRGQETQYF. Full variable domain (outside the CDR3, taken from reference TRBV5-1 and TRBJ2-5): KAGVTQTPRYLIKTRGQQVTLSCSPISGHRSVSWYQQTPGQGLQFLFEYFSETQRNKGNFPGRFSGRQFSNSRSEMNVSTLELGDSALYLCASSTGRGQETQYFGPGTRLLVL.

This clonotype has just a few counts. CDR3 in DNA: TGTGCCAGTAGTATAGTCGGGAAGACCGGGGAGCTGTTTTTT. Encoded protein: CASSIVGKTGELFF. The V and J genes are TRBV19 and TRBJ2-2; a weak D match, TRBD2 (5 bases). The germline gives CDR1 LNHDA, CDR2 SQIVND (reference sequence). The V end was cut by 1 base, the J end by 5 bases, with 8 bases between. The CDR3 runs 14 residues.

This clonotype was seen only a few times. J is TRBJ2-1 and V is TRBV15; TRBD2 agrees at 7 bases. V shed 0 bases, J shed 7 bases, and the junction held 12 bases outside the gene matches. In germline, CDR1 is LNHNV, CDR2 YYDKDF (reference sequence). The CDR3 spans 17 residues. In nucleotides, the CDR3 is TGTGCCACCAGCAGAGACAAAGTCGGGGGGAGATTAAATGAGCAGTTCTTC. This encodes CATSRDKVGGRLNEQFF.

J is TRBJ2-7 and V is TRBV9; D might be TRBD2 (5 bases). Trimming removed 4 bases at V and 5 bases at J, with 13 bases between. The CDR3 loop spans 13 amino acids. CDR1 SGDLS and CDR2 YYNGEE come from the germline V gene. CDR3 amino acids: CASSTDGVHEQYF. The CDR3 coding sequence is TGTGCCAGCAGCACAGACGGGGTCCACGAGCAGTACTTC. The full variable domain, rest sourced from reference TRBV9 and TRBJ2-7, is DSGVTQTPKHLITATGQRVTLRCSPRSGDLSVYWYQQSLDQGLQFLIQYYNGEERAKGNILERFSAQQFPDLHSELNLSSLELGDSALYFCASSTDGVHEQYFGPGTRLTVT.

This clonotype was observed a few times. The chain couples TRBV20-1 to TRBJ2-5, with D perhaps matching TRBD2 (5 bases). Germline V gene sequence: CDR1 DFQATT, CDR2 SNEGSKA (reference sequence). CDR3 size: 17 residues. V was shortened by 0 bases and J by 4 bases, with 21 bases between the two germline ends. The CDR3 sequence: CSARDSTGWVGRETQYF. The DNA of the CDR3 is TGCAGTGCTAGAGATTCTACGGGGTGGGTTGGTAGAGAGACCCAGTACTTC.

The V call is TRBV20-1, the J call TRBJ2-7; 8 bases line up with TRBD2. CDR1 is DFQATT, CDR2 SNEGSKA, per germline (reference sequence). After removal of 5 bases from V and 3 bases from J, the junction contained 6 bases not matched to a gene. The CDR3 is 13 amino acids. In nucleotides, the CDR3 is TGCAGTGCTCCTACTACTAGCGGCTACGAGCAGTACGTC. Translated: CSAPTTSGYEQYV.

This sequence joins TRBV2 and TRBJ1-3; 12 bases are shared with TRBD1. The CDR3 contains 18 residues. Per germline, CDR1 SNHLY and CDR2 FYNNEI. V was pared by 6 bases and J by 3 bases, with 12 bases of the junction left unmatched. This chain's CDR3 is CASRGQGAIPDNGNTIYF. Written as DNA, the CDR3 is TGTGCCAGCAGGGGACAGGGGGCGATTCCTGACAATGGAAACACCATATATTTT.

The table lists this clonotype with many counts. The chain's CDR3 is CSVVVERLREQYF. CDR3 nucleotides: TGCAGCGTTGTGGTGGAACGTCTCCGCGAGCAGTACTTC. This chain joins TRBV29-1 and TRBJ2-7; D is unresolved. Germline V gives CDR1 SQVTM, CDR2 ANQGSEA. The CDR3 totals 13 residues. Trimming took 4 bases from V and 6 from J, leaving 16 bases between them.

This clonotype was found a few times. J is TRBJ1-1 and V is TRBV3-1, with D perhaps matching TRBD1 (5 bases). Germline CDR1 reads LGHDT; CDR2 reads YNNKEL (reference sequence). V was trimmed by 3 bases and J by 0 bases, leaving 8 bases between them. The length of the CDR3 is 14 residues. As DNA, the CDR3 is TGTGCCAGCAGCCAGACAGTTATGAACACTGAAGCTTTCTTT. Translation gives CASSQTVMNTEAFF.

The rearrangement joins TRBV20-1 to TRBJ2-5; D unclear. Trimming took 0 bases from V and 5 from J, leaving 10 bases between them. Germline V gene lookup returns CDR1 DFQATT and CDR2 SNEGSKA (reference sequence). The CDR3 is made up of 13 amino acids. The CDR3 spells CSARDSVRETQYF. CDR3 nucleotide sequence: TGCAGTGCTAGAGATTCAGTTCGCGAGACCCAGTACTTC.

This clonotype was counted between two and nine times. V usage is TRBV12-3 or TRBV12-4 and J usage is TRBJ2-2; weak D call: TRBD2 (6 bases). This CDR3 region has 16 residues. Trimming removed 6 bases from V and 1 base from J, with 15 bases in between. The CDR3 loop is CASSARESRNTGELFF. The CDR3 nucleotides are TGTGCCAGCAGCGCCCGGGAGTCCCGGAACACCGGGGAGCTGTTTTTT.

Only a few counts were recorded for this clonotype. This chain uses TRBV20-1 with TRBJ2-7, with a tentative D call TRBD2 (7 bases). CDR1 is DFQATT, CDR2 SNEGSKA, per germline (reference sequence). Trimming took off 2 bases at V and 2 bases at J, with 13 bases between the two ends. The length of the CDR3 is 14 residues. The CDR3 sequence: CSARRGEGPYEQYF. CDR3 coding DNA: TGCAGTGCTAGAAGGGGGGAGGGCCCCTACGAGCAGTACTTC.

This clonotype occurred many times. DNA for the CDR3: TGTGCCAGCAGTGAAGAGGGTGGCAATCAGCCCCAGCATTTT. Its protein is CASSEEGGNQPQHF. The rearrangement links TRBV2 to TRBJ1-5, with D uncertain. Trimming left V 1 base short and J 2 bases short, with 6 bases between. The germline CDR1 and CDR2 sequences are SNHLY and FYNNEI. This CDR3 has 14 residues.

The chain uses TRBV24-1 and TRBJ2-1, with D perhaps TRBD1 or TRBD2 (5 bases each). The CDR3 runs to 14 residues. V lost 6 bases and J 5 bases, leaving 13 bases between the germline ends. CDR1 and CDR2 (germline): KGHDR, SFDVKD. The CDR3 is CATSLRDDNNEQFF. In DNA, the CDR3 is TGTGCCACCAGTCTTAGGGACGATAACAATGAGCAGTTCTTC.

The CDR3, as DNA: TGTGCCAGCAGCTTGAGGGCCCCTGGACAGGGGGCCAACGTCCTGACTTTC. This gives the protein CASSLRAPGQGANVLTF. This rearrangement joins TRBV7-8 to TRBJ2-6, with D possibly TRBD1 on 6 matching bases. Between the trimmed V and J ends, which lost 3 bases and 4 bases, there was a span of 16 bases. Germline lookup yields CDR1 SGHVS and CDR2 FQNEAQ. This CDR3 contains 17 residues.

This clonotype was recorded at least ten times. The V gene is TRBV29-1, the J gene TRBJ2-7; 7 bases line up with TRBD1. Germline V gene sequence: CDR1 SQVTM, CDR2 ANQGSEA. This CDR3 has 14 residues. The ends lost 4 bases at V and 0 bases at J; junction bases unmatched: 6. In nucleotides, the CDR3 is TGCAGCGTTGTTGAAGGGGGCAGCTCCTACGAGCAGTACTTC. This translates into CSVVEGGSSYEQYF.